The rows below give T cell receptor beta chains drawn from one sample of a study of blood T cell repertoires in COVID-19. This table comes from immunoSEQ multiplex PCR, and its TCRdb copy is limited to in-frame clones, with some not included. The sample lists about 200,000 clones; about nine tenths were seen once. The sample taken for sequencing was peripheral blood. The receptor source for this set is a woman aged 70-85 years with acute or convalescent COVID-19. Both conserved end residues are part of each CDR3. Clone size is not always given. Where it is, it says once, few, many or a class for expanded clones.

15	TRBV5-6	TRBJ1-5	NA	CASSWTGGFNQPQHF
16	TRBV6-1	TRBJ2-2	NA	CASSEYGGGFTGELFF
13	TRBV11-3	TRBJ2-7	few	CASTRRAQNEQYF
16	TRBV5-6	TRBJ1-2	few	CASSPRGGTPRYGYTF
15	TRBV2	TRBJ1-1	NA	CASLGGDLLNTEAFF
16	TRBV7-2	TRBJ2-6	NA	CASSLEGASGANVLTF
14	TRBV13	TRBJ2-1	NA	CASSRTSGSDEQFF
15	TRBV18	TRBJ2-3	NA	CASSPRQGATDTQYF
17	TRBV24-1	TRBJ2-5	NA	CATSDPRMTGNKETQYF
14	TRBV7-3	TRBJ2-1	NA	CASSPQGSNNEQFF
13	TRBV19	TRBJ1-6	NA	CATQGRADSPLHF
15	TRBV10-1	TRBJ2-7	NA	CASSAPGQGSYEQYF
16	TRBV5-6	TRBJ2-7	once	CASSLEVAGASYEQYF
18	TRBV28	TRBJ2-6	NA	CASSPRQGVSSGANVLTF
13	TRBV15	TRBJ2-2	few	CATRSWSTGELFF
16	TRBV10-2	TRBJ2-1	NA	CASRIATGGLYNEQFF
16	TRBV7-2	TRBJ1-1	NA	CASSLTGVGSNTEAFF
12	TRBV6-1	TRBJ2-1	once	CASSEGSAEQFF
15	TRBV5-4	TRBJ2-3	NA	CASSRDYPSTDTQYF
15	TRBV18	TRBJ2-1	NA	CASSPWTSGNNEQFF
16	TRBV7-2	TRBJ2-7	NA	CASSLTGTGVPYEQYF
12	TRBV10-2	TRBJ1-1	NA	CASSTRGTEAFF
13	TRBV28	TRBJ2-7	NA	CASSSGQGAKQYF
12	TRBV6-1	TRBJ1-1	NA	CASSEQGRRTFF
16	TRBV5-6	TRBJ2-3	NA	CASSLVGQLSTDTQYF
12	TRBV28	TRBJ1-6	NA	CASAKAGSPLHF
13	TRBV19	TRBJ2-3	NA	CATQQASTDTQYF
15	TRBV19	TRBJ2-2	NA	CASSLRDRDTGELFF
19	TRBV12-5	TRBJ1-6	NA	CASGLDRGIKRSYNSPLHF
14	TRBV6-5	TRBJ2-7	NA	CASSYGTGYYEQYF
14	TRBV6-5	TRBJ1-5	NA	CASKDGAGNQPQHF
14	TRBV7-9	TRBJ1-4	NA	CASSLLGTNEKLFF
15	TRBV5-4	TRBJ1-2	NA	CASSDTGTGVSGYTF
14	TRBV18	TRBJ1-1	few	CASSFQGINTEAFF
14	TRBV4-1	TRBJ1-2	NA	CASSQAGPDYGYTF
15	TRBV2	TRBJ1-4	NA	CASSEGGLGDEKLFF
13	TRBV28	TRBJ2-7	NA	CASSLTGVQEQYF